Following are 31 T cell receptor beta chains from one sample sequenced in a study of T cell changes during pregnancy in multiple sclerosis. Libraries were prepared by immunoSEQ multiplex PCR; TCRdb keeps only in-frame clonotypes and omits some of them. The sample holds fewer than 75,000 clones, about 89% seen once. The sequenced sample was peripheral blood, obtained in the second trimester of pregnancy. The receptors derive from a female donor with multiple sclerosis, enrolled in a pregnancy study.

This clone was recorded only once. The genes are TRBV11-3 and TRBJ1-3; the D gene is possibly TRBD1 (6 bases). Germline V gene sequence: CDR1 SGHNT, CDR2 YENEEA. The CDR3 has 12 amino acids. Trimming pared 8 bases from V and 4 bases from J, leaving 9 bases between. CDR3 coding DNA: TGTGCCAGCGCAGGGGCAGGAAACACCATATATTTT. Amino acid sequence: CASAGAGNTIYF.

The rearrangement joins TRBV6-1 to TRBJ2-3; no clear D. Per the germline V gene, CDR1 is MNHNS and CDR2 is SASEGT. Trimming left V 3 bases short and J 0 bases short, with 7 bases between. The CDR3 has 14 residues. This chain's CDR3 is CASSDRLSTDTQYF. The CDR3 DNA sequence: TGTGCCAGCAGTGACAGGCTGAGCACAGATACGCAGTATTTT.

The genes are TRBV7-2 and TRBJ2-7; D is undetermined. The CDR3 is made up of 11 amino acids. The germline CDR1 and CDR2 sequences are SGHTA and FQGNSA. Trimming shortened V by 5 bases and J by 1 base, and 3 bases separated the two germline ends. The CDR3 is CASSLSYEQYF. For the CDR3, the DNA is TGTGCCAGCAGCCTATCCTACGAGCAGTACTTC.

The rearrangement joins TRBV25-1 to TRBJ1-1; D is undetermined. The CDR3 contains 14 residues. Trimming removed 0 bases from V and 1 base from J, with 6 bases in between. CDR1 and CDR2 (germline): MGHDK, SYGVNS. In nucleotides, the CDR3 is TGTGCCAGCAGTGAATATGGTAGGAACACTGAAGCTTTCTTT. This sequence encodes CASSEYGRNTEAFF.

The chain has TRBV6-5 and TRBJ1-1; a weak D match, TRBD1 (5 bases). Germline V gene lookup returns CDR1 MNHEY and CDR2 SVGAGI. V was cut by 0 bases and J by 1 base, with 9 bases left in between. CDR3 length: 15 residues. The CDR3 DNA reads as TGTGCCAGCAGTTACTCAGCGACAGCGAACACTGAAGCTTTCTTT. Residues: CASSYSATANTEAFF.

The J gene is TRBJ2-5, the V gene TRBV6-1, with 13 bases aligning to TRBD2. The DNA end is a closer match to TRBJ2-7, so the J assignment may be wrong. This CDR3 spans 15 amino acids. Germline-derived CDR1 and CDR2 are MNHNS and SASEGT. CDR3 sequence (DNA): TGTGCCAGCAACATACTAGCGGGGGGGGCCTACGAGCAGTACTTC. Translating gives CASNILAGGAYEQYF.

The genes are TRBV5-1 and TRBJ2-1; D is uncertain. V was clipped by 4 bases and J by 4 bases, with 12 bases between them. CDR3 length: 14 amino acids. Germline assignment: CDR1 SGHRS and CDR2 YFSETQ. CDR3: CASSPLRQYNEQFF. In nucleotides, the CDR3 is TGCGCCAGCAGCCCCCTTCGTCAGTACAATGAGCAGTTCTTC. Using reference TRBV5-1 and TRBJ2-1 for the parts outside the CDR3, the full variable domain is KAGVTQTPRYLIKTRGQQVTLSCSPISGHRSVSWYQQTPGQGLQFLFEYFSETQRNKGNFPGRFSGRQFSNSRSEMNVSTLELGDSALYLCASSPLRQYNEQFFGPGTRLTVL.

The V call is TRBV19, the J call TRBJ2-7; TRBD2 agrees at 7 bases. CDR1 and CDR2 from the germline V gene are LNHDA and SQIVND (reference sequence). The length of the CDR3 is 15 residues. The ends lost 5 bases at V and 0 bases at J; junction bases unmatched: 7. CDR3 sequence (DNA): TGTGCCAGTAGTGAGACTAGCTCGAGCTCCTACGAGCAGTACTTC. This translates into CASSETSSSSYEQYF.

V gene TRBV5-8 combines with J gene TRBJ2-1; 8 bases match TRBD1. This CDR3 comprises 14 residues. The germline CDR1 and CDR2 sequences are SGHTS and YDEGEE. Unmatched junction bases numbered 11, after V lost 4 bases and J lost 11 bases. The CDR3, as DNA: TGTGCCAGCAGCCCGGGACAGGTCGTAGGTCAGCAGTTCTTC. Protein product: CASSPGQVVGQQFF.

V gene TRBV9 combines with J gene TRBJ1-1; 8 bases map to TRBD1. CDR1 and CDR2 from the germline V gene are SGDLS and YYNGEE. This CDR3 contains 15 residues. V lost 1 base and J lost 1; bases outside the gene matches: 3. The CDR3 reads CASSVSGTGNTEAFF. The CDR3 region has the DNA TGTGCCAGCAGCGTATCCGGGACAGGGAACACTGAAGCTTTCTTT.

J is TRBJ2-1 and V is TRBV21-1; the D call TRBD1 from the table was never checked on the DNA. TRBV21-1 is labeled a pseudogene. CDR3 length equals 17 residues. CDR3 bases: TGTGCCAGCAGCGCACAATTCCGGGACAGGAACAACAATGAGCAGTTCTTC. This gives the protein CASSAQFRDRNNNEQFF.

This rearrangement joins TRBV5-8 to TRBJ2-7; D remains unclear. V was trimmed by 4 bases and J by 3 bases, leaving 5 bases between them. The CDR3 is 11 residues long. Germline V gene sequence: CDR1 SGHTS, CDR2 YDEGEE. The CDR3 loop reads CASSADYEQYF. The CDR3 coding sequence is TGTGCCAGCAGCGCGGACTACGAGCAGTACTTC.

The CDR3 region has the DNA TGTGCCAGCAGTTACTCGGTTTCAGGGGATCAGCCCCAGCATTTT. This sequence encodes CASSYSVSGDQPQHF. The rearrangement uses TRBV6-5 and TRBJ1-5; perhaps TRBD1 as D (6 bases). Per the germline V gene, CDR1 is MNHEY and CDR2 is SVGAGI. The length of the CDR3 is 15 residues. V lost 0 bases and J 5 bases, leaving 11 bases between the germline ends.

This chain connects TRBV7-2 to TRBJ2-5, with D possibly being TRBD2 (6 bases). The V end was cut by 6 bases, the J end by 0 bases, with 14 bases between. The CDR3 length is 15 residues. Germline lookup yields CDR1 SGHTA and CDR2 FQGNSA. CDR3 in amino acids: CASSKGDSYQETQYF. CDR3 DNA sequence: TGTGCCAGCAGTAAAGGGGACTCCTACCAAGAGACCCAGTACTTC.

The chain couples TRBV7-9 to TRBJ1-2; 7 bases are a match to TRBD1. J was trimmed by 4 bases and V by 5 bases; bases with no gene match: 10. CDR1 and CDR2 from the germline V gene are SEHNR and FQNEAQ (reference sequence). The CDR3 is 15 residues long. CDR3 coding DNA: TGTGCCAGCAGCGTCACAGGGGTTCTTTTCTATGGCTACACCTTC. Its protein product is CASSVTGVLFYGYTF.

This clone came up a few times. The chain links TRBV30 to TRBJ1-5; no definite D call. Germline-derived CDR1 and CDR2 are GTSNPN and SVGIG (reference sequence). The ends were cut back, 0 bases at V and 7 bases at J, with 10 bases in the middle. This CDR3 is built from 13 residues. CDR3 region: CAWSVQSEQPQHF. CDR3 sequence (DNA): TGTGCCTGGAGTGTACAGAGTGAGCAGCCCCAGCATTTT.

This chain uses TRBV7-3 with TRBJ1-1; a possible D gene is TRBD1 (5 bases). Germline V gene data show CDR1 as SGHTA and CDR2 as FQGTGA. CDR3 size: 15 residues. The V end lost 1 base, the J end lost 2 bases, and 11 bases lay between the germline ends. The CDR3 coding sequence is TGTGCCAGCAGCTTAAGAGGAGGGGAAAACACTGAAGCTTTCTTT. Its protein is CASSLRGGENTEAFF. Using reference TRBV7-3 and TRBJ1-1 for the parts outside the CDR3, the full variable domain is GAGVSQTPSNKVTEKGKYVELRCDPISGHTALYWYRQSLGQGPEFLIYFQGTGAADDSGLPNDRFFAVRPEGSVSTLKIQRTERGDSAVYLCASSLRGGENTEAFFGQGTRLTVV.

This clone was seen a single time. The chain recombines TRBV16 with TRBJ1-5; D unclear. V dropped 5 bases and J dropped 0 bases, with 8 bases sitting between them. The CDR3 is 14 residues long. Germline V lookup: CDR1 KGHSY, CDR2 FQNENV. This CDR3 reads CASSGEYSNQPQHF. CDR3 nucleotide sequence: TGTGCCAGCAGCGGGGAGTATAGCAATCAGCCCCAGCATTTT.

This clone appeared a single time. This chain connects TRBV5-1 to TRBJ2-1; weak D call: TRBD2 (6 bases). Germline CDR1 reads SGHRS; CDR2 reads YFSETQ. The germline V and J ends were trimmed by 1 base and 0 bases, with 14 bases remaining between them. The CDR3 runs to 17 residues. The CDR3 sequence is CASSLSFGGSSYNEQFF. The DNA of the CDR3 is TGCGCCAGCAGCTTGTCATTCGGGGGAAGCTCCTACAATGAGCAGTTCTTC.

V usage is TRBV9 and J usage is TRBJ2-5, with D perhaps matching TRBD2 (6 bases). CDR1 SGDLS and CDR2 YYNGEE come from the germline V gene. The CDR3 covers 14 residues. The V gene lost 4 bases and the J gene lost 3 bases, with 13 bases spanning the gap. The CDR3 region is CASSTRPGEETQYF. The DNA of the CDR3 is TGTGCCAGCAGCACCCGCCCGGGGGAAGAGACCCAGTACTTC.

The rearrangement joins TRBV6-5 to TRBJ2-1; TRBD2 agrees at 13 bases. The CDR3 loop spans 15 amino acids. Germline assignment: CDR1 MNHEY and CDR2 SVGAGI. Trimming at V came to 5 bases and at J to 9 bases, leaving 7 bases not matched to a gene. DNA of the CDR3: TGTGCCAGCAGTCGACGGACTAGCGGGGGATTTGAGCAGTTCTTC. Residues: CASSRRTSGGFEQFF.

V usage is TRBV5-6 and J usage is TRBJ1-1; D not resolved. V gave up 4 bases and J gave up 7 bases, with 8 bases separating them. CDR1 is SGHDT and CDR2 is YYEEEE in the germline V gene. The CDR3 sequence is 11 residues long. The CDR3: CASSLPGEAFF. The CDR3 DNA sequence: TGTGCCAGCAGCCTCCCGGGTGAAGCTTTCTTT.

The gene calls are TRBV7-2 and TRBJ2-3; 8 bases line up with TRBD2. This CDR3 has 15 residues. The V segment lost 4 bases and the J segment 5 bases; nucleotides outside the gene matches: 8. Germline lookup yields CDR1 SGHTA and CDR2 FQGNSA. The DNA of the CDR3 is TGTGCCAGCAGCTCGGGGGCGGGGGGCCAAGATACGCAGTATTTT. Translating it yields CASSSGAGGQDTQYF.

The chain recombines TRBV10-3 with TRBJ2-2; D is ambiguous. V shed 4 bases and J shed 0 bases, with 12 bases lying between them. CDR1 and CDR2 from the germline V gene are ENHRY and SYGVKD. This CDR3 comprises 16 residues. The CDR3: CAISGPKLTNTGELFF. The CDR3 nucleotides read TGTGCCATCAGTGGTCCTAAACTTACGAACACCGGGGAGCTGTTTTTT.

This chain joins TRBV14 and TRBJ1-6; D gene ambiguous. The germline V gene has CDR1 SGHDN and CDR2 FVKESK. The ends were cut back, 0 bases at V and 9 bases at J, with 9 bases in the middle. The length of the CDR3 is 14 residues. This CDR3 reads CASSQEADFSPLHF. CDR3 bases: TGTGCCAGCAGCCAAGAAGCTGATTTTTCACCCCTCCACTTT.

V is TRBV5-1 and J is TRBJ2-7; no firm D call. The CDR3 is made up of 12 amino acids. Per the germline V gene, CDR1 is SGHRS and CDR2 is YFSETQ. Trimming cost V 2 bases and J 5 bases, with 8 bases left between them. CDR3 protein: CASSLGEDEQYF. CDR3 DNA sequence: TGCGCCAGCAGCTTAGGAGAGGACGAGCAGTACTTC. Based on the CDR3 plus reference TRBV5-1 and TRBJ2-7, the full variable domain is KAGVTQTPRYLIKTRGQQVTLSCSPISGHRSVSWYQQTPGQGLQFLFEYFSETQRNKGNFPGRFSGRQFSNSRSEMNVSTLELGDSALYLCASSLGEDEQYFGPGTRLTVT.

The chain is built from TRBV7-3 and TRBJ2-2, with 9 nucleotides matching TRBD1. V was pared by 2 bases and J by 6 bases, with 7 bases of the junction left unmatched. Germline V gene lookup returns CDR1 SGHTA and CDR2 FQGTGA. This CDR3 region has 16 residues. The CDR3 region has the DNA TGTGCCAGCAGCTTATACGGGACAGGGTTCCCCGGGGAGCTGTTTTTT. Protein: CASSLYGTGFPGELFF.

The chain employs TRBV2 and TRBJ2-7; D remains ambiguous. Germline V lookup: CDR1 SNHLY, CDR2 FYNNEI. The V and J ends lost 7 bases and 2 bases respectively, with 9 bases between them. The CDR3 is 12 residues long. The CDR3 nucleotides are TGTGCCAGCAATCTAGGCCCCTACGAGCAGTACTTC. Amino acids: CASNLGPYEQYF.

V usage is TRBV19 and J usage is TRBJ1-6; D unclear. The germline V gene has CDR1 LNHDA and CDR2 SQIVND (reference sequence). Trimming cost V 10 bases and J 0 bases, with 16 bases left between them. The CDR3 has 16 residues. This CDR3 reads CATSSDGSSYNSPLHF. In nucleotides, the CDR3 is TGTGCCACCTCCTCGGACGGGAGCTCCTATAATTCACCCCTCCACTTT.

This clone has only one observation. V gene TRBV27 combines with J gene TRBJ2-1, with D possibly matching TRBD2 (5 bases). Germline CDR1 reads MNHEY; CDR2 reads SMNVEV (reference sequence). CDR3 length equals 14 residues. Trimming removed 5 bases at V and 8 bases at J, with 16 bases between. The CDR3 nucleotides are TGTGCCAGCAGTCTTACTAGACCCTGGGATGAGCAGTTCTTC. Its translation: CASSLTRPWDEQFF.

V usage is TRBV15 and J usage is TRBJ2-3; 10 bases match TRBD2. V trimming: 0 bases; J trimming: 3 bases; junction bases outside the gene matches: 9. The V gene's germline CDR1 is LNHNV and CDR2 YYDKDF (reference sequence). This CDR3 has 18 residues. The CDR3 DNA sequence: TGTGCCACCAGCAGAGAGTTTGCTAGCGGGGGTTTAACAGATACGCAGTATTTT. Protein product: CATSREFASGGLTDTQYF. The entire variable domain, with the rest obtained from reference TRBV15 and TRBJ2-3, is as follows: DAMVIQNPRYQVTQFGKPVTLSCSQTLNHNVMYWYQQKSSQAPKLLFHYYDKDFNNEADTPDNFQSRRPNTSFCFLDIRSPGLGDTAMYLCATSREFASGGLTDTQYFGPGTRLTVL.